What follows are 23 T cell receptor beta chains derived from one specimen sequenced in a study of CD8+ T cells in alopecia areata (dated by TCRdb to about 2018). What the time point label conveys for this sample: baseline before oral tofacitinib. Libraries came from the immunoSEQ multiplex PCR assay. RNA was extracted from all samples and reverse transcribed into cDNA, which served as template for TCR sequencing. The clones in this table, taken by TCRdb from immuneACCESS, are in-frame only. Not every clone is retained; where verified, under half of the shortfall comes from an unresolved V gene, and the cause of the rest is unknown. The sample profile shows 150,000 or so clones; 80% to 90% of them were found once. In total, the top ten clones hold around 15% of the sample. The sequences come from CD8+ T cells sorted from blood, collected at week 0. The receptors derive from a human donor with alopecia areata.

This clone was picked up one time. This rearrangement joins TRBV10-2 to TRBJ2-1; 10 bases are shared with TRBD2. Trimming cost V 2 bases and J 3 bases; bases outside gene matches: 4. This CDR3 has 16 residues. The germline gives CDR1 WSHSY, CDR2 SAAADI. Here the CDR3 reads CASSEVLAGIYNEQFF. For the CDR3, the DNA is TGCGCCAGCAGTGAGGTACTAGCGGGAATCTACAATGAGCAGTTCTTC.

The chain uses TRBV6-5 and TRBJ2-7, with 7 bases aligning to TRBD1. V shed 6 bases, J shed 5 bases, and the junction held 7 bases outside the gene matches. The CDR3 length is 13 residues. Germline V gene data show CDR1 as MNHEY and CDR2 as SVGAGI. The CDR3 region has the DNA TGTGCCAGCAGCTATGGGACAGTAGACGAGCAGTACTTC. Translating gives CASSYGTVDEQYF.

This clone was seen a handful of times. This sequence joins TRBV7-9 and TRBJ2-5, with D unclear. The CDR3 is 15 residues long. Germline V gene sequence: CDR1 SEHNR, CDR2 FQNEAQ (reference sequence). Trimming removed 0 bases from V and 1 base from J, with 9 bases in between. CDR3 sequence: CASSLAITAQETQYF. In DNA form, the CDR3 reads TGTGCCAGCAGCTTAGCGATAACAGCCCAAGAGACCCAGTACTTC.

In regard to this clone: Additional DNA sequences in this sample encode the identical CDR3. This sequence joins TRBV4-1 and TRBJ2-7; no clear D gene. Trimming cost V 3 bases and J 7 bases, with 10 bases left between them. Germline lookup yields CDR1 MGHRA and CDR2 YSYEKL. This CDR3 is 12 amino acids long. The CDR3 DNA is TGCGCCAGCAGCCATACTTCTGGGGAGCAGTACTTC. It codes for CASSHTSGEQYF.

As DNA, the CDR3 is TGTGCCAGCAGCTTAAACGATCTCTCTGGAAACACCATATATTTT. It yields the protein CASSLNDLSGNTIYF. J is TRBJ1-3 and V is TRBV7-8, with D hard to call. This CDR3 is built from 15 residues. The ends were cut back, 2 bases at V and 0 bases at J, with 8 bases in the middle. The germline V gene has CDR1 SGHVS and CDR2 FQNEAQ.

The chain recombines TRBV29-1 with TRBJ2-1, with 8 nucleotides matching TRBD2. The germline CDR1 and CDR2 sequences are SQVTM and ANQGSEA. The CDR3 runs 14 residues. Trimming took 3 bases from V and 8 from J; bases not matched to a gene: 9. CDR3 protein: CSVEDPSGGYEQFF. The CDR3 nucleotides read TGCAGCGTTGAGGACCCCAGCGGGGGTTATGAGCAGTTCTTC.

V and J are TRBV9 and TRBJ2-4, with 9 bases lining up with TRBD2. Per the germline V gene, CDR1 is SGDLS and CDR2 is YYNGEE. The CDR3 length is 15 residues. V was pared by 2 bases and J by 5 bases, with 5 bases of the junction left unmatched. The CDR3 is CASSVGSGGQNIQYF. CDR3 bases: TGTGCCAGCAGCGTGGGTAGCGGGGGCCAAAACATTCAGTACTTC.

Written as DNA, the CDR3 is TGTGCCAGCAGCGCAAGCGGCCGCACAGATACGCAGTATTTT. This translates into CASSASGRTDTQYF. This rearrangement joins TRBV7-3 to TRBJ2-3, with D perhaps TRBD2 (5 bases). Germline CDR1 is SGHTA and CDR2 is FQGTGA. CDR3 size: 14 residues. V was shortened by 5 bases and J by 1 base, with 10 bases between the two germline ends.

The gene calls are TRBV9 and TRBJ2-3, with TRBD1 as a possible D gene (5 bases). Trimming shortened V by 4 bases and J by 2 bases, and 8 bases separated the two germline ends. Germline V gives CDR1 SGDLS, CDR2 YYNGEE. The CDR3 is 13 amino acids. In DNA form, the CDR3 reads TGTGCCAGCAGCCCGGACACCACAGATACGCAGTATTTT. It encodes CASSPDTTDTQYF.

The chain joins TRBV11-2 to TRBJ1-1, with D possibly matching TRBD1 (6 bases). Germline V gene sequence: CDR1 SGHAT, CDR2 FQNNGV. The CDR3 is 14 residues long. V was clipped by 4 bases and J by 1 base, with 10 bases between them. CDR3 in amino acids: CASSYREGNTEAFF. The CDR3 DNA reads as TGTGCCAGCAGCTACAGGGAAGGGAACACTGAAGCTTTCTTT.

Only one count was recorded for this clone. The chain is built from TRBV9 and TRBJ2-1; 7 bases align to TRBD2. The trim removed 6 bases at V and 1 base at J, leaving 7 bases unmatched. This CDR3 has 15 amino acids. Germline V gene lookup returns CDR1 SGDLS and CDR2 YYNGEE. The CDR3, as DNA: TGTGCCAGCACGGGGGAGGGGAGGTCCTACAATGAGCAGTTCTTC. Translation gives CASTGEGRSYNEQFF.

This chain links TRBV27 with TRBJ2-6, with D maybe TRBD2 (6 bases). The CDR3 runs to 16 residues. Trimming pared 0 bases from V and 0 bases from J, leaving 6 bases between. The germline V gene has CDR1 MNHEY and CDR2 SMNVEV (reference sequence). The CDR3 region has the DNA TGTGCCAGCAGTTTATCCGGGGGCTCTGGGGCCAACGTCCTGACTTTC. The encoded protein is CASSLSGGSGANVLTF.

As for this clone: The sample contains more than one DNA sequence encoding this CDR3. The rearrangement uses TRBV29-1 and TRBJ1-1; D possibly corresponds to TRBD1 (5 bases). V dropped 3 bases and J dropped 5 bases, with 7 bases sitting between them. The CDR3 is made up of 11 amino acids. The germline V gene encodes CDR1 SQVTM and CDR2 ANQGSEA. The CDR3 DNA reads as TGCAGCGTTGACAGGGAAACTGAAGCTTTCTTT. Translation: CSVDRETEAFF.

The V and J genes are TRBV9 and TRBJ2-1; unclear D gene. From germline, CDR1 is SGDLS and CDR2 YYNGEE. V shed 3 bases and J shed 3 bases, with 13 bases lying between them. The CDR3 is made up of 15 amino acids. For the CDR3, the DNA is TGTGCCAGCAGCGGCGAGCTATCGGGCTACAATGAGCAGTTCTTC. It specifies CASSGELSGYNEQFF.

As for this clone: One junction end disagrees with the germline gene, perhaps due to a read error. This chain joins TRBV4-2 and TRBJ2-7, with D uncertain. CDR1 is LGHNA and CDR2 is YNFKEQ in the germline V gene. The CDR3 consists of 13 residues. This CDR3 reads CASSQGVSYEQHF. The DNA for the CDR3 is TGTGCCAGCAGCCAAGGGGTGAGCTACGAGCAGCACTTC.

The rearrangement links TRBV5-1 to TRBJ2-7; possible D gene TRBD1, 6 bases. The CDR3 totals 17 residues. V shed 4 bases and J shed 0 bases, with 20 bases lying between them. Germline CDR1 reads SGHRS; CDR2 reads YFSETQ. The CDR3 loop reads CASSVSADRTSSYEQYF. In DNA, the CDR3 is TGCGCCAGCAGCGTCTCGGCCGACAGGACGAGCTCCTACGAGCAGTACTTC.

This chain uses TRBV29-1 with TRBJ1-2; TRBD1 might be the D (5 bases). The germline V gene has CDR1 SQVTM and CDR2 ANQGSEA. Trimming stripped 6 bases from V and 4 bases from J, with 12 bases between. The CDR3 consists of 12 residues. For the CDR3, the DNA is TGCAGCGTCGGTGACGGGGGCTATGGCTACACCTTC. Protein: CSVGDGGYGYTF.

J is TRBJ2-1 and V is TRBV7-8; D may be TRBD2 (7 bases). Germline CDR1 is SGHVS and CDR2 is FQNEAQ. V dropped 5 bases and J dropped 9 bases, with 17 bases sitting between them. The CDR3 covers 14 residues. The CDR3 DNA follows: TGTGCCAGCAGCCCCGCTAGGGGGGGCGGTGAGCAGTTCTTC. Amino acids: CASSPARGGGEQFF.

This sequence joins TRBV7-6 and TRBJ2-1; 9 bases align to TRBD1. The CDR3 sequence is 15 residues long. CDR1 and CDR2 from the germline V gene are SGHVS and FNYEAQ. The trim removed 4 bases at V and 9 bases at J, leaving 10 bases unmatched. This CDR3 is CASSSGPGTGTEQFF. The CDR3 DNA follows: TGTGCCAGCAGCTCCGGTCCCGGGACAGGGACTGAGCAGTTCTTC.

This clone was observed a single time. V is TRBV18 and J is TRBJ2-1; maybe TRBD2 (6 bases). The CDR3 runs to 20 residues. The germline CDR1 and CDR2 sequences are KGHSH and LQKENI. Trimming left V 1 base short and J 0 bases short, with 22 bases between. The CDR3 loop reads CASSPRKGLNARRSYNEQFF. CDR3 sequence (DNA): TGTGCCAGCTCACCACGAAAGGGACTGAACGCGCGACGCTCCTACAATGAGCAGTTCTTC.

V and J are TRBV2 and TRBJ2-4; no definite D call. Trimming removed 5 bases at V and 5 bases at J, with 7 bases between. Germline CDR1 is SNHLY and CDR2 is FYNNEI. The CDR3 contains 12 residues. The DNA for the CDR3 is TGTGCCAGCAGTTGGGCGGAAAACATTCAGTACTTC. Residues: CASSWAENIQYF.

V gene TRBV14 combines with J gene TRBJ2-7; tentatively, D is TRBD1 (5 bases). The CDR3 sequence is 14 residues long. Germline V CDR1 and CDR2: SGHDN, FVKESK. Between the trimmed V and J ends, which lost 0 bases and 3 bases, there was a span of 9 bases. The CDR3 is CASSQEPGFYEQYF. The CDR3 nucleotides are TGTGCCAGCAGCCAAGAACCAGGGTTCTACGAGCAGTACTTC. Based on the CDR3 plus reference TRBV14 and TRBJ2-7, the full variable domain is EAGVTQFPSHSVIEKGQTVTLRCDPISGHDNLYWYRRVMGKEIKFLLHFVKESKQDESGMPNNRFLAERTGGTYSTLKVQPAELEDSGVYFCASSQEPGFYEQYFGPGTRLTVT.

This clone was detected a few times. This sequence joins TRBV29-1 and TRBJ2-1, with unresolved D. Per the germline V gene, CDR1 is SQVTM and CDR2 is ANQGSEA. The CDR3 extends over 12 amino acids. The ends were cut back, 0 bases at V and 9 bases at J, with 9 bases in the middle. CDR3 amino acids: CSVEDRDSEQFF. CDR3 nucleotides: TGCAGCGTTGAAGATCGAGATAGTGAGCAGTTCTTC.